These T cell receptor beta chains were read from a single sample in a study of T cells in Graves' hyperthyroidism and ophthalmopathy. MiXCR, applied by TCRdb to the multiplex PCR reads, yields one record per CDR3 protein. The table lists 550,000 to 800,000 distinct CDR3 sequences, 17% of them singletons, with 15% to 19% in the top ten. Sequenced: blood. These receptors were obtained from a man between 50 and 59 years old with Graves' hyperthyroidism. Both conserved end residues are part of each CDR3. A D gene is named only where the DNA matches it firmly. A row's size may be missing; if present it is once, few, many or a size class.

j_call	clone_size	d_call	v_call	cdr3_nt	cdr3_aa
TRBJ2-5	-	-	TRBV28	TGTGCCAGCAGTTTACCCCAGGGTACCCAAGAGACCCAGTACTTC	CASSLPQGTQETQYF
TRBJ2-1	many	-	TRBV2	TGTGCCAGCAGTGAATCGGACTATTCCTACAATGAGCAGTTCTTC	CASSESDYSYNEQFF
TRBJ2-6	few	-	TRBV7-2	TGTGCCAGCAGCTTATTCGGGATCTCTGGGGCCAACGTCCTGACTTTC	CASSLFGISGANVLTF
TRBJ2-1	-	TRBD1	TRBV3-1	TGTGCCAGCAGCCGAGACCGGACAGGGGCGAACTACAATGAGCAGTTCTTC	CASSRDRTGANYNEQFF
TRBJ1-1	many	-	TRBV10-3	TGTGCCATCAGTCGGACAGATATGAACACTGAAGCTTTCTTT	CAISRTDMNTEAFF
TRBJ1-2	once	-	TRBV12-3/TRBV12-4	TGTGCCAGCAGCCCAGGACCGGGGGTTAGGAGCTACACCTTC	CASSPGPGVRSYTF
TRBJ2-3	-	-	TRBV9	TGTGCCAGCAGCGTAAGGAATGAAGGGGCTGCGCAGTATTTT	CASSVRNEGAAQYF
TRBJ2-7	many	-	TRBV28	TGTGCCAGCACTAACCCGGGACAAATTTACGAGCAGTACTTC	CASTNPGQIYEQYF
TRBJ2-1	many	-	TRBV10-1	TGCGCCAGCAGTGAAACACCGGTGGGGTGGTCTGAGCAGTTCTTC	CASSETPVGWSEQFF
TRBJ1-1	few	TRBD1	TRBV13	TGTGCCAGCAGCCCCAGGGGGTGGCCTGAAGCTTTCTTT	CASSPRGWPEAFF
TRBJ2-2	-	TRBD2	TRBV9	TGTGCCAGCAGCGTAGCTACGGGCGGGAGTGCCACCGGGGAGCTGTTTTTT	CASSVATGGSATGELFF
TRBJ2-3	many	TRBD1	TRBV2	TGTGCCAGCAGTCCGGACAGGGTTCGGAGAGATACGCAGTATTTT	CASSPDRVRRDTQYF
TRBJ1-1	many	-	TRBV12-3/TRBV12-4	TGTGCCAGCAGTTCGCGCGGGCAGGGCGCTGAAGCTTTCTTT	CASSSRGQGAEAFF
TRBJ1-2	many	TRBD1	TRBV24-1	TGTGCCACCAGTGACACGACAGGGGGCGCGGATGGCTACACCTTC	CATSDTTGGADGYTF
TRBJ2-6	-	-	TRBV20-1	TGCAGTGCTCCAGGGTTAGGGGCCAACGTCCTGACTTTC	CSAPGLGANVLTF
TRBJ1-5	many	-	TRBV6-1	TGTGCCAGCAGTAAGCTTGAGACAGGCAGTTATAGCAATCAGCCCCAGCATTTT	CASSKLETGSYSNQPQHF
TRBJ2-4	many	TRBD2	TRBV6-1	TGTGCCAGCAGAAGACTAGCGGGAGATTACGCCAAAAACATTCAGTACTTC	CASRRLAGDYAKNIQYF
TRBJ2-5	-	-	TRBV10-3	TGTGCCATCAGTGAGTCAGGCAGACTAGGGGAGACCCAGTACTTC	CAISESGRLGETQYF
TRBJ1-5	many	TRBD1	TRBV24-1	TGTGCCACCAGTGATCCTCGACAGGGGGCAAATCAGCCCCAGCATTTT	CATSDPRQGANQPQHF
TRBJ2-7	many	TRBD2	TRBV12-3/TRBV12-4	TGTGCCAGCAGCCGGGACTACTCGGCCGAGCAGTACTTC	CASSRDYSAEQYF
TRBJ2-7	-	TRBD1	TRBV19	TGTGCCAGTAGTTGGGGGACAGGGGACGAGCAGTACTTC	CASSWGTGDEQYF
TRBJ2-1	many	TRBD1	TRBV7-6	TGTGCCAGCAGCCCTGACAGGGGGAATGAGCAGTTCTTC	CASSPDRGNEQFF
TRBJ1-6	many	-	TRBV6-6	TGTGCCAGCAGTTACGGCACCAATTCACCCCTCCACTTT	CASSYGTNSPLHF
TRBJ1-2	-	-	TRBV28	TGTGCCAGCACCGGGACATATAACTATGGCTACACCTTC	CASTGTYNYGYTF
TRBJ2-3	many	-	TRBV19	TGTGCCAGTACCCCAACGCAGGGGGAGGGCGCAGATACGCAGTATTTT	CASTPTQGEGADTQYF
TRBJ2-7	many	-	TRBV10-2	TGCGCCAGCAGTGAACGTGACGAGCAGTACTTC	CASSERDEQYF
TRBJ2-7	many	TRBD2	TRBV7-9	TGTGCCAGCAGCCCCACGGCGGGAGTTTTAACCTACGAGCAGTACTTC	CASSPTAGVLTYEQYF
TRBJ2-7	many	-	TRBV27	TGTGCCAGCAGTTCAGGACAAAAAGCCTACGAGCAGTACTTC	CASSSGQKAYEQYF
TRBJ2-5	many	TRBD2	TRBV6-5	TGTGCCAGCAGTTACTCCCCCCCCGGGACTATCTACCAAGAGACCCAGTACTTC	CASSYSPPGTIYQETQYF
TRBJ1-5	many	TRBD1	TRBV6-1	TGTGCCAGCGCGGACAGGGAATCGGACCAGCCCCAGCATTTT	CASADRESDQPQHF
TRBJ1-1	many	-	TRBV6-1	TGTGCCAGCAGCCCCGGCGGAAAGGGAGCTTTCTTT	CASSPGGKGAFF
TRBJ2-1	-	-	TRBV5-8	TGTGCCAGCTCCCCAGCGAATGAGCGGTTCTTC	CASSPANERFF
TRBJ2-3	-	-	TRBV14	TGTGCCAGCAGCCACCAGGGGAGCACAGATACGCAGTATTTT	CASSHQGSTDTQYF
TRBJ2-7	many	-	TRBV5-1	TGCGCCAGCAGCTTGGGAGCGGATCTCTCCTACGAGCAGTACTTC	CASSLGADLSYEQYF
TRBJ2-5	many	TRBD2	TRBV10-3	TGTGCCATCAGTGGCCCCGGACTAGCGGGGCAAGAGACCCAGTACTTC	CAISGPGLAGQETQYF
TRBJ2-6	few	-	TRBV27	TGTGCCAGCAGTTTTTCCGGGGGCGCTGAGGCCAACGTCCTGACTTTC	CASSFSGGAEANVLTF
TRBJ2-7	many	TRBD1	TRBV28	TGTGCCAGCAGTTCAGGGACAGGTTGGGGTGAGCAGTACTTC	CASSSGTGWGEQYF
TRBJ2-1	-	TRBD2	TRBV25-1	TGTGCCAGCAGTCCTAGCGGGAGGACTTTCGACAATGAGCAGTTCTTC	CASSPSGRTFDNEQFF
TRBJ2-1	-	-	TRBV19	TGTGCCAGTAAAGTAGACCCAACCTACAATGAGCAGTTCTTC	CASKVDPTYNEQFF
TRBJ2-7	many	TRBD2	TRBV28	TGTGCCAGCAGATCTAACCCAATAAGCGGGAGGGCCTACGAGCAGTACTTC	CASRSNPISGRAYEQYF
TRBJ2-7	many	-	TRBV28	TGTGCCAGCAGTACTACTGGGTACGAGCAGTACTTC	CASSTTGYEQYF
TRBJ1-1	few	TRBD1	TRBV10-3	TGTGCCATCAGAGAACGGGACAGCTGGACTGAAGCTTTCTTT	CAIRERDSWTEAFF
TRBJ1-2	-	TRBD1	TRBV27	TGTGCCAGCAGCTCGCCAGGCAGGGGGCGTAACTATGGCTACACCTTC	CASSSPGRGRNYGYTF
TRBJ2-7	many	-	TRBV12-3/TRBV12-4	TGTGCCAGCAGTCCCGAAACAGGAGTAGGAAAACCCTACGAGCAGTACTTC	CASSPETGVGKPYEQYF
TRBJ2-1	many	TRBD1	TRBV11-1	TGTGCCAGCAGCTTAGCAAGGACAGGTGTTGAGCAGTTCTTC	CASSLARTGVEQFF
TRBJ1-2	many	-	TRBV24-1	TGTGCCACCAGTGATTTGCCGGACTATGGCTACACCTTC	CATSDLPDYGYTF
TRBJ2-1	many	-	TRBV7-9	TGTGCCAGCAGCTTGGAGGGGGAAAATGAGCAGTTCTTC	CASSLEGENEQFF
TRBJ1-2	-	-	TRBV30	TGTGCCGGAGACGAACTAGCCTCCTATGGCTACACCTTC	CAGDELASYGYTF
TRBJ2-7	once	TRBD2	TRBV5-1	TGCGCCAGCAGCCCCAGACTAGCGGGAGTAATTGGCGAGCAGTACTTC	CASSPRLAGVIGEQYF
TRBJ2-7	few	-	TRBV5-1	TGCGCCAGCAGCTTGGGTACGGGGCGCGAGCAGTACTTC	CASSLGTGREQYF
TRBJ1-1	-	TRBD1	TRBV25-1	TGTGCCAGCATACAGGGGGGCATGAACACTGAAGCTTTCTTT	CASIQGGMNTEAFF
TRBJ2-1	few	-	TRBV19	TGTGCCAGTAGTATTTTGTGGGATGAGCAGTTCTTC	CASSILWDEQFF
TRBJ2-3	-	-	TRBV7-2	TGTGCCAGCAGCTTAGAACTCGGATTGAGGGCAGATACGCAGTATTTT	CASSLELGLRADTQYF
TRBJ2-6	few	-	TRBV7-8	TGTGCCAGCAGCTTTTATCAGGGTCTCTCTGGGGCCAACGTCCTGACTTTC	CASSFYQGLSGANVLTF
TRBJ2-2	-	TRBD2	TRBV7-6	TGTGCCAGCAGCTGGGGTCTAGCGGGATTAGGGATCGGGGAGCTGTTTTTT	CASSWGLAGLGIGELFF
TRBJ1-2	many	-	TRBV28	TGTGCCAGCAGACCTACGGGACTCCGGAACTATGGCTACACCTTC	CASRPTGLRNYGYTF
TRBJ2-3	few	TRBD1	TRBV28	TGTGCCAGCAGGCCTCGACAGGGAAGTGGCACAGATACGCAGTATTTT	CASRPRQGSGTDTQYF
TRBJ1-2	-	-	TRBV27	TGTGCCAGCAGTCCCGGGGGGGCTCTCTACTATGGCTACACCTTC	CASSPGGALYYGYTF
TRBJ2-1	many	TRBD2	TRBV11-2	TGTGCCAGCAGCTTAGGACTAGCGATGGGCAATGAGCAGTTCTTC	CASSLGLAMGNEQFF